The following is a TCR beta chain sequence with its context. What it recognizes is unknown. The sample contains more than one DNA sequence encoding this CDR3. This specimen belongs to a study of shared clonotypes between healthy human individuals. Germline V gene lookup returns CDR1 SGHTS and CDR2 YDEGEE. V dropped 1 base and J dropped 4 bases, with 11 bases sitting between them. The CDR3 sequence is 15 residues long. Study-wide points: Clonotype sharing levels among donors were expected to vary with sequencing depth. Limited genetic and exposure-history diversity came from having few donors. Relative to memory subsets, naive subsets generally showed larger estimated richness.

Generated by immunoSEQ multiplex PCR, the TCRdb table keeps only in-frame clones and is missing some. Here the sample spans about 2.3 million clones, over 85% being singletons. The specimen sequenced was naive CD4+ T cells from PBMCs. Subset described: CD45RA+ positively selected. This chain joins TRBV5-8 and TRBJ2-2; D ambiguous. This TCR came from a man aged 18 to 30 in good health. Some clones in this sample may be carry-over from other donors' samples. This CDR3 reads CASSLRPAGTGELFF. The CDR3, as DNA: TGTGCCAGCAGCTTGCGGCCTGCCGGCACCGGGGAGCTGTTTTTT. Variable domain in full (rest from reference TRBV5-8 and TRBJ2-2): EAGVTQSPTHLIKTRGQQATLRCSPISGHTSVYWYQQALGLGLQFLLWYDEGEERNRGNFPPRFSGRQFPNYSSELNVNALELEDSALYLCASSLRPAGTGELFFGEGSRLTVL.